Listed here is a single T cell receptor beta chain. Its antigen is currently unknown. This sample is part of a study of a mutant IDH1 vaccine in newly diagnosed glioma. Overall study: Vaccines were begun 4-6 weeks after radiotherapy alone, or with temozolomide cycles. Visit timing is recorded as week 35 for V12 and week 47 for V13.

V dropped 6 bases and J dropped 3; count of bases not matched to a gene: 9. Germline V lookup: CDR1 MNHEY, CDR2 SMNVEV (reference sequence). This CDR3 contains 15 residues. General study findings and limits: Seemingly, top peripheral T cell clonotype changes bore no relation to pseudoprogression.

As to time point: week 47, end of study. All doses held 300 ug of mutant IDH1 20-mer peptide, with topical imiquimod. The patients were given eight vaccinations, one each in weeks 1, 3, 5, 7, 11, 15, 19 and 23. TCRdb's table, derived via immunoSEQ multiplex PCR, lists solely in-frame clones and lacks some. The profile shows about 85,000 clones, roughly 89% of them singletons. This receptor was identified in a woman between 45 and 60 years old with glioma. The chain couples TRBV27 to TRBJ2-5, with 8 positions matching TRBD2. This specimen consisted of PBMCs, obtained from a glioma patient whose treatment included an IDH1 peptide vaccine. The CDR3 DNA is TGTGCCAGCAGAACCCTTAGCGGGAACGAAGAGACCCAGTACTTC. This codes for CASRTLSGNEETQYF.